This T cell receptor beta chain comes out of a study of persistence of HIV-infected CD4 T cells. Sequencing used immunoSEQ version 4 in survey mode. Genomic DNA was diluted to around 10 ng/uL, up to 1 ug per sample. Only in-frame clones appear in the TCRdb table, and some are missing; sequencing was by immunoSEQ multiplex PCR. Among about 51,000 clones, approximately 90% were seen once, and the ten largest hold over 3%. Cells were stimulated nonspecifically with anti-CD3/anti-CD28 magnetic beads. Sorting of responding CD4+ T cells relied on upregulated CD40 ligand together with CD69. Anti-CD28/CD49d costimulation, CD40-blocking antibody and enfuvirtide were given to CD8-depleted PBMCs for less than 20 hours. A word on this clone: The antigen remains undetermined.

In germline, CDR1 is WSHSY, CDR2 SAAADI. Trimming pared 6 bases from V and 3 bases from J, leaving 14 bases between. This CDR3 region has 14 residues. The sequence came from an adult woman with HIV who was CMV-seropositive. V is TRBV10-2 and J is TRBJ1-1; D remains unclear. Material: CD4+ T cells sorted from PBMCs after roughly 18-hour stimulation, obtained from a patient who received antiretroviral therapy. CDR3 DNA: TGCGCCAGCAGAGCTGTCCGGGATCACACTGAAGCTTTCTTT. It codes for CASRAVRDHTEAFF.